These 31 T cell receptor beta chains were all obtained from the same sample, sequenced in a study of molecular identifiers for immune sequencing clone quantification. TCRdb reprocessed the PCR reads with MiXCR, giving one entry per CDR3 protein. The table has approximately 590,000 distinct CDR3 sequences, 25% seen once. Input material: naive CD8+ T cells from blood, with Jurkat cell RNA spiked in. Subset defined: FACS-sorted CD8+CD4-CCR7+CD45RA+ naive T cells. The origin of the receptors is a human donor in good health. Some libraries in this study had Jurkat cell RNA spiked in.

The genes are TRBV28 and TRBJ2-7, with 7 bases that match TRBD1. The V segment lost 7 bases and the J segment 0 bases; nucleotides outside the gene matches: 6. Germline V gives CDR1 MDHEN, CDR2 SYDVKM. CDR3 size: 14 residues. CDR3 bases: TGTGCCAGCAATCCGACAGGGAACTCCTACGAGCAGTACTTC. This gives the protein CASNPTGNSYEQYF.

This clonotype turned up a few times. The chain joins TRBV5-1 to TRBJ1-3; D call uncertain. The CDR3 totals 16 residues. Trimming removed 4 bases at V and 0 bases at J, with 14 bases between. The germline CDR1 and CDR2 sequences are SGHRS and YFSETQ. CDR3 sequence reads: CASSQEGVSSGNTIYF. The CDR3 nucleotides are TGCGCCAGCAGCCAAGAGGGAGTGAGCTCTGGAAACACCATATATTTT.

There are a few counts of this clonotype. The genes are TRBV19 and TRBJ1-5; D possibly corresponds to TRBD1 (5 bases). This CDR3 has 15 residues. The V and J ends lost 5 bases and 0 bases respectively, with 11 bases between them. The V gene's germline CDR1 is LNHDA and CDR2 SQIVND (reference sequence). The CDR3 loop is CASSEMGGSNQPQHF. The CDR3 DNA reads TGTGCCAGTAGTGAGATGGGGGGTAGCAATCAGCCCCAGCATTTT.

This clonotype was seen many times. The rearrangement joins TRBV20-1 to TRBJ2-3; no clear D. Germline CDR1 and CDR2: DFQATT and SNEGSKA (reference sequence). With 5 bases removed from V and 0 bases from J, the gap between germline ends came to 12 bases. There are 14 residues in the CDR3. CDR3 in DNA: TGCAGTGCTTCGAGAGCGAGTAGCACAGATACGCAGTATTTT. Translated: CSASRASSTDTQYF.

This clonotype was found many times. The chain uses TRBV5-4 and TRBJ2-3; 7 bases map to TRBD2. This CDR3 is built from 15 residues. The J segment lost 4 bases and the V segment lost 2 bases, leaving 7 bases of the junction unmatched. CDR1 SGHNT and CDR2 YYREEE come from the germline V gene (reference sequence). CDR3 sequence reads: CASSFGGGAPDTQYF. Written as DNA, the CDR3 is TGTGCCAGCAGCTTTGGCGGGGGAGCCCCAGATACGCAGTATTTT.

This clonotype was counted many times. The chain combines TRBV7-8 with TRBJ1-6, with 9 bases identical to TRBD1. In germline, CDR1 is SGHVS, CDR2 FQNEAQ. V shed 3 bases and J 9 bases; nucleotides not matched to a gene: 6. This CDR3 spans 15 amino acids. In DNA, the CDR3 is TGTGCCAGCAGCTTCGTGGACAGGGGAAGTTCACCCCTCCACTTT. Translated, it gives CASSFVDRGSSPLHF.

A note on this clonotype: This may be a read error: a much more frequent sequence differs by one nucleotide. Because it lacks the conserved phenylalanine or tryptophan at the end, this CDR3 is likely a read error. This chain links TRBV20-1 with TRBJ2-7, with no clear D. The V gene lost 3 bases and the J gene lost 0 bases, with 9 bases spanning the gap. Germline loops: CDR1 DFQATT, CDR2 SNEGSKA (reference sequence). This CDR3 comprises 13 residues. The CDR3 reads CSARRMSSYEQYS. For the CDR3, the DNA is TGCAGTGCTAGGAGGATGAGCTCCTACGAGCAGTACTCC.

The count of this clonotype is one. The chain recombines TRBV5-4 with TRBJ2-2, with a weak D call TRBD2 (5 bases). The germline CDR1 and CDR2 sequences are SGHNT and YYREEE (reference sequence). V lost 3 bases and J lost 1, with 7 bases in between. The CDR3 extends over 14 amino acids. The CDR3 nucleotides read TGTGCCAGCAGCTCACGGGAGAACACCGGGGAGCTGTTTTTT. This encodes CASSSRENTGELFF.

The CDR3 is CASSQDSSQLFF. The CDR3 DNA reads TGCGCCAGCAGCCAAGACTCATCCCAACTGTTTTTT. This sequence joins TRBV4-1 and TRBJ1-4; no reliable D call. The CDR3 has 12 amino acids. From germline, CDR1 is MGHRA and CDR2 YSYEKL. The ends were cut back, 0 bases at V and 12 bases at J, with 8 bases in the middle.

This clonotype was observed at least ten times. The rearrangement uses TRBV7-9 and TRBJ1-4; possibly TRBD1 for D (6 bases). Trimming took 5 bases from V and 4 from J, leaving 14 bases between them. The CDR3 contains 15 residues. Germline V gives CDR1 SEHNR, CDR2 FQNEAQ (reference sequence). The CDR3 region is CASSGRTASNEKLFF. The CDR3 DNA sequence: TGTGCCAGCAGCGGGAGGACAGCGAGTAATGAAAAACTGTTTTTT. Filled out from reference TRBV7-9 and TRBJ1-4, the complete variable domain reads DTGVSQNPRHKITKRGQNVTFRCDPISEHNRLYWYRQTLGQGPEFLTYFQNEAQLEKSRLLSDRFSAERPKGSFSTLEIQRTEQGDSAMYLCASSGRTASNEKLFFGSGTQLSVL.

This clonotype was seen many times. This chain links TRBV4-3 with TRBJ2-7; maybe TRBD1 (6 bases). There are 16 residues in the CDR3. CDR1 LGHNA and CDR2 YSLEER come from the germline V gene. Trimming pared 0 bases from V and 6 bases from J, leaving 18 bases between. For the CDR3, the DNA is TGCGCCAGCAGCCAAGAATCGGCCAGGGGTGCGATCGAGCAGTACTTC. Translation: CASSQESARGAIEQYF.

The chain carries TRBV20-1 and TRBJ1-6; 7 bases agree with TRBD1. CDR1 and CDR2 (germline): DFQATT, SNEGSKA (reference sequence). The CDR3 has 16 amino acids. Germline trimming cut 1 base from V and 3 bases from J; bases unmatched to any gene: 6. In DNA form, the CDR3 reads TGCAGTGCTAGAGGGGACAGCGTCATCTATAATTCACCCCTCCACTTT. This codes for CSARGDSVIYNSPLHF.

Concerning this clonotype: Possible read error: a much larger clone is one base away. This rearrangement joins TRBV20-1 to TRBJ2-3; no clear D. The CDR3 contains 14 residues. Per germline, CDR1 DFQATT and CDR2 SNEGSKA (reference sequence). The CDR3 spells CSAGWALTGDMQYF. In DNA, the CDR3 is TGCAGTGCTGGATGGGCCCTCACCGGAGATATGCAGTATTTT.

This clonotype was seen a handful of times. This chain connects TRBV28 to TRBJ2-7; D not resolved. CDR3 length equals 16 residues. From germline, CDR1 is MDHEN and CDR2 SYDVKM. V lost 6 bases and J lost 0, with 18 bases in between. The CDR3 coding sequence is TGTGCCAGCAGCCTCGGTAGGGCCTTTGGCTCCTACGAGCAGTACTTC. This codes for CASSLGRAFGSYEQYF.

The table lists this clonotype with many counts. V is TRBV5-6 and J is TRBJ2-7; 7 bases line up with TRBD2. CDR3 length: 12 residues. Per the germline V gene, CDR1 is SGHDT and CDR2 is YYEEEE. Losses at the gene ends were 2 bases for V and 6 bases for J; bases not matched to a gene: 2. The CDR3 reads CASSFGGSEQYF. The CDR3 region has the DNA TGTGCCAGCAGCTTCGGGGGGTCCGAGCAGTACTTC.

Many counts were recorded for this clonotype. This chain joins TRBV24-1 and TRBJ2-3; no reliable D call. V lost 4 bases, J lost 3 bases, and 13 bases lay in between. The CDR3 length is 15 residues. Germline lookup yields CDR1 KGHDR and CDR2 SFDVKD. The CDR3 DNA is TGTGCCACCAGTGAATCGTTTGGGGAAACAGATACGCAGTATTTT. As protein: CATSESFGETDTQYF.

This clonotype has only a few counts. A read error may be the cause here, since a much bigger clone is one base away. CDR3: CASSHPQGVEPQYF. The CDR3 coding sequence is TGCGCCAGCAGCCACCCCCAGGGGGTAGAGCCCCAGTACTTC. This chain uses TRBV4-1 with TRBJ2-5; TRBD1 agrees at 7 bases. Germline V gene lookup returns CDR1 MGHRA and CDR2 YSYEKL. The CDR3 extends over 14 amino acids.

Points on this clonotype: No conserved phenylalanine or tryptophan is present at the end of the CDR3, so a read error is the likely explanation. J is TRBJ2-3 and V is TRBV9, with D tentatively TRBD1 (6 bases). This CDR3 contains 16 residues. Germline CDR1 reads SGDLS; CDR2 reads YYNGEE. V lost 3 bases and J lost 2, with 16 bases in between. As DNA, the CDR3 is TGTGCCAGCAGCGCAAGATCAGGGGACCTCACAGATACGCAGTATCTT. Protein sequence: CASSARSGDLTDTQYL.

This clonotype has a count of ten or more. The CDR3 here is CASSPHRGQETQYF. CDR3 nucleotide sequence: TGTGCCAGCAGTCCACACAGGGGGCAGGAGACCCAGTACTTC. This rearrangement joins TRBV28 to TRBJ2-5; 9 nucleotides align to TRBD1. V lost 5 bases and J lost 5; bases outside the gene matches: 6. This CDR3 has 14 residues. Germline V CDR1 and CDR2: MDHEN, SYDVKM.

This clonotype was recorded at least ten times. J is TRBJ2-3 and V is TRBV13; TRBD2 might be the D (7 bases). Trimming took 5 bases from V and 5 from J, leaving 17 bases between them. The CDR3 loop spans 15 amino acids. Germline V CDR1 and CDR2: PRHDT, FYEKMQ (reference sequence). DNA of the CDR3: TGTGCCAGCAGCCCCCCCGGGGGGCGTAGAGATACGCAGTATTTT. Protein sequence: CASSPPGGRRDTQYF.

For this clonotype: A much larger clone differs from this one at a single base, so this may be a read error. This chain links TRBV4-2 with TRBJ2-7, with D hard to call. This CDR3 contains 12 residues. CDR1 and CDR2 from the germline V gene are LGHNA and YNFKEQ. V lost 0 bases and J 8 bases, leaving 8 bases between the germline ends. CDR3 sequence: CASSQESGKQYF. CDR3 coding DNA: TGTGCCAGCAGCCAAGAGTCTGGCAAGCAGTACTTC.

This clonotype occurred a few times. This may be a read error, as it is one base from a much larger clone. V is TRBV4-3 and J is TRBJ2-3; tentative D call: TRBD2 (5 bases). Germline lookup yields CDR1 LGHNA and CDR2 YSLEER. CDR3 size: 16 residues. Trimming removed 0 bases at V and 8 bases at J, with 18 bases between. The CDR3 sequence: CASSQDARAPRATQYF. The CDR3, as DNA: TGCGCCAGCAGCCAAGACGCGCGGGCACCCCGCGCTACGCAGTATTTT.

This clonotype was found many times. The V call is TRBV7-3, the J call TRBJ2-1; 7 bases are a match to TRBD2. The CDR3 extends over 16 amino acids. The germline V gene encodes CDR1 SGHTA and CDR2 FQGTGA. With 2 bases clipped from V and 9 bases from J, the junction kept 13 bases outside the gene matches. The CDR3 region has the DNA TGTGCCAGCAGCTTAGTTCCTAGCGGTAAGATGAGTGAGCAGTTCTTC. Translating it yields CASSLVPSGKMSEQFF. Combining the CDR3 with reference TRBV7-3 and TRBJ2-1 gives the whole variable domain GAGVSQTPSNKVTEKGKYVELRCDPISGHTALYWYRQSLGQGPEFLIYFQGTGAADDSGLPNDRFFAVRPEGSVSTLKIQRTERGDSAVYLCASSLVPSGKMSEQFFGPGTRLTVL.

This clonotype was found a few times. This chain connects TRBV6-5 to TRBJ2-2; TRBD1 aligns across 8 bases. Trimming cost V 4 bases and J 7 bases; bases outside gene matches: 8. Germline V gene sequence: CDR1 MNHEY, CDR2 SVGAGI. This CDR3 region has 15 residues. This CDR3 reads CASSSRRGLVGELFF. CDR3 DNA sequence: TGTGCCAGCAGTTCGCGCAGGGGGCTAGTCGGGGAGCTGTTTTTT.

This clonotype was seen ten or more times. The V and J genes are TRBV30 and TRBJ1-1; D remains ambiguous. V was trimmed by 4 bases and J by 7 bases, leaving 10 bases between them. The germline gives CDR1 GTSNPN, CDR2 SVGIG (reference sequence). The CDR3 runs 11 residues. CDR3 coding DNA: TGTGCCTGGACCATGCACCTTGAAGCTTTCTTT. It is translated as CAWTMHLEAFF.

This clonotype turned up a few times. A read error may explain this, as a much larger clone is one base away. The V gene is TRBV7-3, the J gene TRBJ2-3, with TRBD2 matching over 12 bases. Germline-derived CDR1 and CDR2 are SGHTA and FQGTGA. V dropped 5 bases and J dropped 3; count of bases not matched to a gene: 3. CDR3 length: 15 amino acids. The CDR3 protein is CASSHGTSGTDTQYF. CDR3 bases: TGTGCCAGCAGCCACGGGACTAGCGGGACAGATACGCAGTATTTT.

This clonotype was observed many times. The chain is built from TRBV12-3 or TRBV12-4 and TRBJ2-3, with 7 bases fitting TRBD2. CDR3 length: 14 amino acids. With 5 bases clipped from V and 5 bases from J, the junction kept 7 bases outside the gene matches. CDR3 DNA: TGTGCCAGCAGTGCGACTGGACTAGAAGATACGCAGTATTTT. Protein sequence: CASSATGLEDTQYF.

This clonotype was detected many times. The chain couples TRBV24-1 to TRBJ1-1, with D unclear. Germline V gene lookup returns CDR1 KGHDR and CDR2 SFDVKD. Trimming shortened V by 7 bases and J by 3 bases, and 11 bases separated the two germline ends. There are 13 residues in the CDR3. The CDR3, as DNA: TGTGCCACCAGAGACCGGGCCTACACTGAAGCTTTCTTT. This sequence encodes CATRDRAYTEAFF.

In this sample, this clonotype turned up a few times. A read error may be the cause here, since a much bigger clone is one base away. Here the CDR3 omits its conserved ending phenylalanine or tryptophan, so a read error is the likely source. The V and J genes are TRBV5-6 and TRBJ1-1; TRBD1 matches at 7 bases. The CDR3 consists of 12 residues. Germline V gives CDR1 SGHDT, CDR2 YYEEEE. V lost 7 bases to trimming and J lost 3 bases; unmatched junction nucleotides: 3. This chain's CDR3 is CASATGYTEAFL. CDR3 sequence (DNA): TGTGCCAGCGCGACAGGGTACACTGAAGCTTTCCTT.

Remarks on this clonotype: A much larger clone differs from this one at a single base, so this may be a read error. The chain combines TRBV19 with TRBJ2-3; possible D gene TRBD2, 6 bases. CDR3 length: 13 amino acids. CDR1 is LNHDA, CDR2 SQIVND, per germline (reference sequence). Trimming pared 5 bases from V and 4 bases from J, leaving 10 bases between. The CDR3 region is CASSGGNADTQYF. The CDR3 DNA follows: TGTGCCAGTAGTGGCGGGAATGCAGATACGCAGTATTTT.

J is TRBJ2-5 and V is TRBV12-3 or TRBV12-4; D is tentatively TRBD1 or TRBD2 (6 bases each). V was clipped by 6 bases and J by 8 bases, with 13 bases between them. CDR3 length: 12 amino acids. CDR3 amino acids: CASRGGRDTQYF. In DNA, the CDR3 is TGTGCCAGCAGGGGGGGCCGAGACACCCAGTACTTC.